These 13 T cell receptor beta chains originate from one sample sequenced in a study of shared clonotypes between healthy human individuals. Profiling relied on immunoSEQ multiplex PCR, and the TCRdb table lists in-frame clones only, not all of them. The sample carries roughly 700,000 clones, approximately 74% recorded once. Source material: memory CD4+ T cells sorted from blood. Documented subset: CD45RA-negative fraction. The source is a young woman in good health.

The chain uses TRBV28 and TRBJ1-5; D call uncertain. Germline CDR1 MDHEN, CDR2 SYDVKM. Trimming left V 4 bases short and J 4 bases short, with 17 bases between. The CDR3 is 16 amino acids. CDR3 DNA: TGTGCCAGCAGTTCACCTACGGGCCAGGCGAATCAGCCCCAGCATTTT. It specifies CASSSPTGQANQPQHF.

The chain couples TRBV6-1 to TRBJ2-3; D is uncertain. This CDR3 region has 12 residues. Germline V gene sequence: CDR1 MNHNS, CDR2 SASEGT. The germline V and J ends were trimmed by 7 bases and 6 bases, with 11 bases remaining between them. The CDR3 DNA sequence: TGTGCCAGCATCTCCTTCGGGGATACGCAGTATTTT. Translation gives CASISFGDTQYF.

The chain joins TRBV2 to TRBJ2-7, with D maybe TRBD2 (6 bases). The CDR3 is 13 residues long. V lost 8 bases and J lost 2, with 13 bases in between. Germline values: CDR1 SNHLY, CDR2 FYNNEI. As DNA, the CDR3 is TGTGCCAGCTCGTCTAGCGCCGCCTACGAGCAGTACTTC. This encodes CASSSSAAYEQYF. The whole variable domain, filled in from reference TRBV2 and TRBJ2-7, reads EPEVTQTPSHQVTQMGQEVILRCVPISNHLYFYWYRQILGQKVEFLVSFYNNEISEKSEIFDDQFSVERPDGSNFTLKIRSTKLEDSAMYFCASSSSAAYEQYFGPGTRLTVT.

The rearrangement uses TRBV5-8 and TRBJ2-1; the D gene is possibly TRBD1 (6 bases). The length of the CDR3 is 12 residues. Germline CDR1 is SGHTS and CDR2 is YDEGEE. With 1 base removed from V and 10 bases from J, the gap between germline ends came to 9 bases. CDR3 bases: TGTGCCAGCAGCTTGCTACAGGGCGAGCAGTTCTTC. Encoded protein: CASSLLQGEQFF.

The chain links TRBV29-1 to TRBJ2-1; unclear D gene. Germline CDR1 and CDR2: SQVTM and ANQGSEA. This CDR3 spans 13 amino acids. V was clipped by 4 bases and J by 6 bases, with 13 bases between them. CDR3 region: CSVGEYTRNEQFF. The CDR3 nucleotides read TGCAGCGTTGGTGAATACACGCGCAATGAGCAGTTCTTC.

The V call is TRBV5-1, the J call TRBJ1-1, with 9 bases fitting TRBD1. The trim removed 0 bases at V and 0 bases at J, leaving 0 bases unmatched. Germline V gene lookup returns CDR1 SGHRS and CDR2 YFSETQ. The CDR3 runs 15 residues. CDR3 sequence reads: CASSLGDRVNTEAFF. CDR3 DNA: TGCGCCAGCAGCTTGGGGGACAGGGTGAACACTGAAGCTTTCTTT.

The chain joins TRBV28 to TRBJ1-6; D possibly corresponds to TRBD1 (5 bases). V was shortened by 4 bases and J by 10 bases, with 11 bases between the two germline ends. The CDR3 covers 13 residues. Germline V gene lookup returns CDR1 MDHEN and CDR2 SYDVKM. CDR3 loop: CASSSGTFSPLHF. The DNA of the CDR3 is TGTGCCAGCAGTTCCGGGACGTTCTCACCCCTCCACTTT.

The rearrangement links TRBV27 to TRBJ1-1; TRBD1 matches at 9 bases. The CDR3 covers 15 residues. Germline assignment: CDR1 MNHEY and CDR2 SMNVEV (reference sequence). Trimming removed 5 bases from V and 5 bases from J; junction bases left unmatched: 9. The CDR3 DNA is TGTGCCAGCAGTATACACAGGGGGCCCGTGACTGAAGCTTTCTTT. This sequence encodes CASSIHRGPVTEAFF.

The rearrangement joins TRBV27 to TRBJ2-3; 7 positions match TRBD2. Germline V gene lookup returns CDR1 MNHEY and CDR2 SMNVEV (reference sequence). CDR3 size: 14 residues. V dropped 5 bases and J dropped 4; count of bases not matched to a gene: 6. The CDR3 region has the DNA TGTGCCAGCAGTACAGGACTAGAGCCAGATACGCAGTATTTT. Amino acid sequence: CASSTGLEPDTQYF.

This clone occurred once. The chain is built from TRBV5-4 and TRBJ2-7, with 9 nucleotides matching TRBD2. The CDR3 length is 14 residues. V lost 4 bases to trimming and J lost 2 bases; unmatched junction nucleotides: 4. Germline V gene lookup returns CDR1 SGHNT and CDR2 YYREEE (reference sequence). CDR3 coding DNA: TGTGCCAGCAGCGAGCTAGCGGGGCCCTACGAGCAGTACTTC. Translation: CASSELAGPYEQYF.

The chain has TRBV20-1 and TRBJ2-3; D is possibly TRBD1 or TRBD2 (6 bases each). With 6 bases removed from V and 9 bases from J, the gap between germline ends came to 13 bases. This CDR3 has 11 residues. CDR1 is DFQATT, CDR2 SNEGSKA, per germline (reference sequence). CDR3 region: CSALSGATQYF. The CDR3 DNA reads TGCAGTGCCCTTTCGGGGGCCACGCAGTATTTT.

The V and J genes are TRBV7-9 and TRBJ2-2; TRBD2 matches at 9 bases. Losses at the gene ends were 0 bases for V and 6 bases for J; bases not matched to a gene: 5. The CDR3 is made up of 16 amino acids. Per the germline V gene, CDR1 is SEHNR and CDR2 is FQNEAQ (reference sequence). The DNA for the CDR3 is TGTGCCAGCAGCTTAGCTAGAGCGGGAGGAGCCGGGGAGCTGTTTTTT. Encoded protein: CASSLARAGGAGELFF.

This clone was counted a single time. The chain combines TRBV20-1 with TRBJ2-1; D is ambiguous. Germline CDR1 is DFQATT and CDR2 is SNEGSKA (reference sequence). This CDR3 region has 11 residues. V shed 8 bases and J shed 5 bases, with 10 bases lying between them. For the CDR3, the DNA is TGCAGTACCACACTTCACAATGAGCAGTTCTTC. This sequence encodes CSTTLHNEQFF.